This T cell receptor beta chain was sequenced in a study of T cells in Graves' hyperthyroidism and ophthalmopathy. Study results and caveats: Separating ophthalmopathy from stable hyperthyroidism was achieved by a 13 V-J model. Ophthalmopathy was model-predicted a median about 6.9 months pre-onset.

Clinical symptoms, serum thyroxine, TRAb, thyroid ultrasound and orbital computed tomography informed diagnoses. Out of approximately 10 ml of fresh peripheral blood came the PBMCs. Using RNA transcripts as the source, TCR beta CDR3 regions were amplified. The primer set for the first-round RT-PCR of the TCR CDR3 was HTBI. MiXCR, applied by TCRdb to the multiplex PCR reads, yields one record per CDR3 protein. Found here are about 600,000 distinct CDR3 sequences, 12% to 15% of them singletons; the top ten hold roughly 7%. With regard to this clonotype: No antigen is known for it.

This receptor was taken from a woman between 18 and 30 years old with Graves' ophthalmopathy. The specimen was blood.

The CDR3 reads CASSDGRTGLTF. CDR3 DNA: TGTGCCAGCAGTGACGGGAGAACAGGGTTAACCTTC. The J gene is TRBJ1-2, the V gene TRBV6-1, with a tentative D call TRBD1 (6 bases). V lost 3 bases and J lost 14, with 16 bases in between. Germline V CDR1 and CDR2: MNHNS, SASEGT. The CDR3 consists of 12 residues.